What follows is one T cell receptor beta chain and its context. A sample-barcoded 5' primer and a J-beta primer mix were used in a second PCR of roughly 6 to 11 cycles. TCRdb reprocessed the 5' RACE reads via MiXCR and lists one record per CDR3 protein. The data show roughly 900,000 distinct CDR3 sequences, approximately 49% seen once. These data come from a study of blood T cells in healthy people across ages. V dropped 9 bases and J dropped 8; count of bases not matched to a gene: 9. CDR3 length: 12 residues. CDR1 is ENHRY and CDR2 is SYGVKD in the germline V gene. This TCR was recovered from a man aged 25 to 45 in good health. The sample consisted of blood. V usage is TRBV10-3 and J usage is TRBJ1-2; 7 bases map to TRBD1. The CDR3 DNA is TGTGCCATGTACGACAGGGATTGGGGCTACACCTTC. The encoded protein is CAMYDRDWGYTF.